These 26 T cell receptor beta chains originate from one sample sequenced in a study of cytomegalovirus exposure and HLA in healthy donors. This table comes from immunoSEQ multiplex PCR, and its TCRdb copy is limited to in-frame clones, with some not included. This sample carries roughly 250,000 clones, 75% to 90% of them seen once, and the ten largest clones take 1% to 1.5%. Sequencing input: PBMCs. The source of these receptors is a woman in her 30s in good health and CMV-seropositive.

This clone was seen only a few times. The genes are TRBV5-6 and TRBJ2-7; maybe TRBD1 (5 bases). The V gene's germline CDR1 is SGHDT and CDR2 YYEEEE. Trimming stripped 0 bases from V and 7 bases from J, with 11 bases between. This CDR3 is built from 13 residues. CDR3 sequence (DNA): TGTGCCAGCAGCTTGGTTCTCAGGGAAGAGCAGTACTTC. Translated, it gives CASSLVLREEQYF.

In its sample, this clone was seen once. The chain links TRBV7-8 to TRBJ2-3; D uncertain. V gave up 3 bases and J gave up 10 bases, with 8 bases separating them. Germline V lookup: CDR1 SGHVS, CDR2 FQNEAQ. This CDR3 has 11 amino acids. CDR3 loop: CASSFGLSQYF. CDR3 in DNA: TGTGCCAGCAGCTTTGGCCTTTCGCAGTATTTT.

This clone has a handful of counts. The chain couples TRBV4-1 to TRBJ2-4; 8 bases are a match to TRBD1. This CDR3 is built from 16 residues. Germline V lookup: CDR1 MGHRA, CDR2 YSYEKL. Unmatched junction bases numbered 9, after V lost 0 bases and J lost 8 bases. The CDR3, as DNA: TGCGCCAGCAGCCAAGATATGGCAGGGGGCCTGGACATTCAGTACTTC. Translation: CASSQDMAGGLDIQYF.

DNA for the CDR3: TGTGCCTGGGGAGAAGTGTCTGGGGCCAACGTCCTGACTTTC. Encoded protein: CAWGEVSGANVLTF. J is TRBJ2-6 and V is TRBV30; unclear D gene. V lost 5 bases and J lost 1, with 9 bases in between. The germline CDR1 and CDR2 sequences are GTSNPN and SVGIG (reference sequence). This CDR3 has 14 residues. The entire variable domain, with the rest obtained from reference TRBV30 and TRBJ2-6, is as follows: SQTIHQWPATLVQPVGSPLSLECTVEGTSNPNLYWYRQAAGRGLQLLFYSVGIGQISSEVPQNLSASRPQDRQFILSSKKLLLSDSGFYLCAWGEVSGANVLTFGAGSRLTVL.

The V gene is TRBV14, the J gene TRBJ2-1; 7 positions match TRBD2. The J segment lost 9 bases and the V segment lost 1 base, leaving 12 bases of the junction unmatched. CDR1 and CDR2 (germline): SGHDN, FVKESK. The length of the CDR3 is 16 residues. CDR3 sequence (DNA): TGTGCCAGCAGCCAAGTACCGACGGGGGGAGGGGCTGAGCAGTTCTTC. Amino acid sequence: CASSQVPTGGGAEQFF.

J is TRBJ2-3 and V is TRBV5-6, with D possibly TRBD1 on 7 matching bases. V was shortened by 4 bases and J by 2 bases, with 11 bases between the two germline ends. The germline V gene has CDR1 SGHDT and CDR2 YYEEEE. The CDR3 contains 14 residues. CDR3 residues: CASSQGGITDTQYF. The DNA for the CDR3 is TGTGCCAGCAGCCAGGGGGGAATCACAGATACGCAGTATTTT.

The genes are TRBV28 and TRBJ1-2; D possibly corresponds to TRBD1 (5 bases). In germline, CDR1 is MDHEN, CDR2 SYDVKM. The CDR3 sequence is 15 residues long. With 6 bases removed from V and 4 bases from J, the gap between germline ends came to 18 bases. The chain's CDR3 is CASSPNLQGLYGYTF. The CDR3 DNA is TGTGCCAGCAGCCCAAACCTTCAGGGACTCTATGGCTACACCTTC.

This clone was counted once. The chain links TRBV30 to TRBJ1-1; no clear D gene. This CDR3 is 12 amino acids long. The germline gives CDR1 GTSNPN, CDR2 SVGIG (reference sequence). Trimming stripped 0 bases from V and 6 bases from J, with 8 bases between. The CDR3 region has the DNA TGTGCCTGGAGTGTAGAAACAGCTGAAGCTTTCTTT. Translation gives CAWSVETAEAFF.

The chain joins TRBV4-1 to TRBJ1-4, with 9 nucleotides matching TRBD1. The CDR3 is 16 residues long. Per the germline V gene, CDR1 is MGHRA and CDR2 is YSYEKL. With V trimmed by 0 bases and J by 7 bases, 6 bases remained unmatched. In DNA form, the CDR3 reads TGCGCCAGCAGCCAAGATGCTAGGACAGGGGTTGAAAAACTGTTTTTT. As protein: CASSQDARTGVEKLFF.

This CDR3 is CASSRQGARNEKLFF. In nucleotides, the CDR3 is TGTGCCAGTAGCCGCCAGGGGGCCCGGAATGAAAAACTGTTTTTT. J is TRBJ1-4 and V is TRBV19; 8 bases line up with TRBD1. V dropped 6 bases and J dropped 5; count of bases not matched to a gene: 8. This CDR3 region has 15 residues. Germline V gene data show CDR1 as LNHDA and CDR2 as SQIVND (reference sequence).

The rearrangement joins TRBV2 to TRBJ2-7, with TRBD2 matching over 9 bases. The V gene's germline CDR1 is SNHLY and CDR2 FYNNEI. The CDR3 sequence is 14 residues long. V was clipped by 5 bases and J by 7 bases; unmatched bases: 9. The CDR3 is CASSRLSGREEQYF. CDR3 DNA sequence: TGTGCCAGCAGTCGCCTTAGCGGGAGAGAGGAGCAGTACTTC.

The V gene is TRBV5-1, the J gene TRBJ2-5; D may be TRBD2 (6 bases). Germline lookup yields CDR1 SGHRS and CDR2 YFSETQ. CDR3 length equals 16 residues. The V and J ends lost 3 bases and 0 bases respectively, with 15 bases between them. The CDR3 sequence is CASSSVGGSNQETQYF. The CDR3 region has the DNA TGCGCCAGCAGCTCCGTAGGAGGGTCAAACCAAGAGACCCAGTACTTC.

The V and J genes are TRBV6-5 and TRBJ2-1; TRBD2 agrees at 12 bases. The junction had 4 bases not matched to a gene; V was cut back by 4 bases and J by 3 bases. The CDR3 totals 16 residues. Germline assignment: CDR1 MNHEY and CDR2 SVGAGI. Written as DNA, the CDR3 is TGTGCCAGCAGTTCCAGACTAGCGGGAGTCTACAATGAGCAGTTCTTC. This codes for CASSSRLAGVYNEQFF.

This chain joins TRBV27 and TRBJ2-3; TRBD1 aligns across 9 bases. After removal of 4 bases from V and 2 bases from J, the junction contained 4 bases not matched to a gene. The CDR3 consists of 15 residues. Germline CDR1 is MNHEY and CDR2 is SMNVEV (reference sequence). CDR3 sequence reads: CASSSGTGITDTQYF. CDR3 coding DNA: TGTGCCAGCAGTTCCGGGACAGGGATCACAGATACGCAGTATTTT.

The chain joins TRBV11-3 to TRBJ2-3, with 8 bases identical to TRBD2. CDR1 and CDR2 from the germline V gene are SGHNT and YENEEA. This CDR3 has 20 amino acids. V shed 0 bases, J shed 0 bases, and the junction held 14 bases outside the gene matches. The CDR3 protein is CASSLDLVLAAVPSTDTQYF. CDR3 nucleotide sequence: TGTGCCAGCAGCTTAGATCTCGTACTAGCGGCTGTGCCTAGCACAGATACGCAGTATTTT.

The chain combines TRBV28 with TRBJ1-2; a weak D match, TRBD1 (6 bases). The CDR3 spans 15 residues. The germline CDR1 and CDR2 sequences are MDHEN and SYDVKM. With 4 bases removed from V and 1 base from J, the gap between germline ends came to 13 bases. For the CDR3, the DNA is TGTGCCAGCAGTTCACAGGGTTCCGATAACTATGGCTACACCTTC. Translation: CASSSQGSDNYGYTF.

This chain connects TRBV27 to TRBJ2-5; D is perhaps TRBD1 (6 bases). From germline, CDR1 is MNHEY and CDR2 SMNVEV (reference sequence). CDR3 length: 14 amino acids. The V end was cut by 7 bases, the J end by 2 bases, with 14 bases between. In nucleotides, the CDR3 is TGTGCCAGCAATAATAGGGGGTCTCAAGAGACCCAGTACTTC. Translated: CASNNRGSQETQYF.

This chain links TRBV29-1 with TRBJ1-4; 7 bases line up with TRBD1. Germline V lookup: CDR1 SQVTM, CDR2 ANQGSEA. CDR3 size: 12 residues. The ends lost 6 bases at V and 8 bases at J; junction bases unmatched: 6. The CDR3 sequence is CSVRAGGEKLFF. The DNA for the CDR3 is TGCAGCGTGCGGGCAGGGGGGGAAAAACTGTTTTTT. Filled out from reference TRBV29-1 and TRBJ1-4, the complete variable domain reads SAVISQKPSRDICQRGTSLTIQCQVDSQVTMMFWYRQQPGQSLTLIATANQGSEATYESGFVIDKFPISRPNLTFSTLTVSNMSPEDSSIYLCSVRAGGEKLFFGSGTQLSVL.

The rearrangement uses TRBV9 and TRBJ2-6; 11 bases line up with TRBD1. This CDR3 spans 17 amino acids. Looked up from germline, CDR1 is SGDLS and CDR2 is YYNGEE. With V trimmed by 5 bases and J by 0 bases, 4 bases remained unmatched. CDR3 nucleotide sequence: TGTGCCAGCAGAGGGACAGGGGGATTCTCTGGGGCCAACGTCCTGACTTTC. Translation gives CASRGTGGFSGANVLTF.

This chain joins TRBV30 and TRBJ2-7, with TRBD1 identical over 7 bases. Germline CDR1 reads GTSNPN; CDR2 reads SVGIG (reference sequence). This CDR3 has 14 residues. The V segment lost 5 bases and the J segment 4 bases; nucleotides outside the gene matches: 11. CDR3 sequence reads: CAWGLGQEYYEQYF. Written as DNA, the CDR3 is TGTGCCTGGGGACTCGGACAGGAATATTACGAGCAGTACTTC.

The chain has TRBV27 and TRBJ1-1, with D possibly matching TRBD1 (5 bases). The ends were cut back, 2 bases at V and 10 bases at J, with 20 bases in the middle. The CDR3 contains 15 residues. Germline V CDR1 and CDR2: MNHEY, SMNVEV (reference sequence). CDR3 coding DNA: TGTGCCAGCAGTTTAAATCCTGGACAAAGGGGTATAGCTTTCTTT. Translating gives CASSLNPGQRGIAFF.

This clone has a single count. The chain carries TRBV27 and TRBJ2-3; D is unclear. V was cut by 1 base and J by 4 bases, with 9 bases left in between. Germline values: CDR1 MNHEY, CDR2 SMNVEV (reference sequence). The CDR3 is made up of 14 amino acids. CDR3 protein: CASSLWQVPDTQYF. Here the CDR3 DNA reads TGTGCCAGCAGTTTATGGCAGGTTCCAGATACGCAGTATTTT.

V gene TRBV27 combines with J gene TRBJ2-3; 10 nucleotides line up with TRBD2. The germline CDR1 and CDR2 sequences are MNHEY and SMNVEV (reference sequence). V was clipped by 6 bases and J by 3 bases; unmatched bases: 30. The CDR3 has 23 residues. CDR3 amino acids: CASRGSGRNEKPREPLPTDTQYF. As DNA, the CDR3 is TGTGCCAGCAGAGGTAGCGGGAGGAACGAAAAACCACGTGAACCCTTACCTACAGATACGCAGTATTTT.

This rearrangement joins TRBV10-3 to TRBJ2-2; 13 bases match TRBD2. The V gene end was trimmed by 0 bases and the J gene end by 6 bases; junction bases not matched to a gene: 16. The CDR3 runs 21 residues. Germline CDR1 is ENHRY and CDR2 is SYGVKD. The CDR3 loop reads CAISESKVGGTSGNGPGELFF. The CDR3 nucleotides are TGTGCCATCAGTGAGTCGAAAGTCGGAGGGACTAGCGGGAACGGCCCCGGGGAGCTGTTTTTT.

This sequence joins TRBV28 and TRBJ2-7, with 8 bases that match TRBD1. The CDR3 runs to 15 residues. CDR1 and CDR2 from the germline V gene are MDHEN and SYDVKM. V trimming: 2 bases; J trimming: 6 bases; junction bases outside the gene matches: 9. The CDR3 loop reads CASSLEGQGWSEQYF. CDR3 DNA: TGTGCCAGCAGTTTAGAAGGACAGGGATGGAGCGAGCAGTACTTC.

The J gene is TRBJ2-7, the V gene TRBV29-1, with 7 positions matching TRBD1. In germline, CDR1 is SQVTM, CDR2 ANQGSEA. This CDR3 contains 13 residues. V was clipped by 5 bases and J by 2 bases; unmatched bases: 6. The CDR3 DNA reads TGCAGCGTTACAGGGGAAGATCCCTACGAGCAGTACTTC. Translated, it gives CSVTGEDPYEQYF.